This T cell receptor (beta chain) was captured by sequencing in a study of blood T cell repertoires in COVID-19. The ends were cut back, 5 bases at V and 5 bases at J, with 13 bases in the middle. This CDR3 comprises 14 residues. CDR1 is SEHNR and CDR2 is FQNEAQ in the germline V gene (reference sequence). Profiled with immunoSEQ multiplex PCR; TCRdb holds only in-frame clones, not every one. The table lists about 140,000 clones, 75% to 85% of them singletons, with roughly 5.3% in the top ten. The origin of this receptor is a woman in her fifties or sixties with acute or convalescent COVID-19. The specimen was peripheral blood. The chain recombines TRBV7-9 with TRBJ2-4, with D maybe TRBD1 (6 bases). In DNA form, the CDR3 reads TGTGCCAGCAGCCCGAGGACAGCAGAAAACATTCAGTACTTC. This gives the protein CASSPRTAENIQYF.